The 32 T cell receptor beta chains presented below share a single source sample, sequenced in a study of response to subunit inactivated influenza vaccine. TCRdb re-derived calls from the RT-PCR reads in MiXCR, one entry per CDR3 protein. The sample consists of 700,000 to 900,000 distinct CDR3 sequences, over 20% of them appearing once. Sequencing used PBMCs from blood, obtained more than 4 days after vaccination. The origin of the receptors is a middle-aged man who received an inactivated influenza vaccine.

The chain employs TRBV7-6 and TRBJ2-7; 11 positions agree with TRBD2. The ends lost 5 bases at V and 6 bases at J; junction bases unmatched: 6. The germline gives CDR1 SGHVS, CDR2 FNYEAQ. This CDR3 has 14 amino acids. The CDR3 reads CASSPLAGGGEQYF. The CDR3 DNA follows: TGTGCCAGCAGCCCGCTAGCGGGAGGAGGCGAGCAGTACTTC. The full variable domain, its missing parts supplied by reference TRBV7-6 and TRBJ2-7, is GAGVSQSPRYKVTKRGQDVALRCDPISGHVSLYWYRQALGQGPEFLTYFNYEAQQDKSGLPNDRFSAERPEGSISTLTIQRTEQRDSAMYRCASSPLAGGGEQYFGPGTRLTVT.

This clonotype was picked up a small number of times. The chain is built from TRBV12-3 or TRBV12-4 and TRBJ2-5; tentatively, D is TRBD1 (5 bases). This CDR3 is built from 14 residues. Trimming removed 5 bases from V and 0 bases from J, with 10 bases in between. DNA of the CDR3: TGTGCCAGCAGTCTACAGGTGTACCAAGAGACCCAGTACTTC. It specifies CASSLQVYQETQYF.

V usage is TRBV20-1 and J usage is TRBJ2-5; tentative D call: TRBD1 (6 bases). The CDR3 totals 14 residues. V was clipped by 3 bases and J by 2 bases, with 13 bases between them. The germline V gene has CDR1 DFQATT and CDR2 SNEGSKA (reference sequence). CDR3 region: CSASAGAGQETQYF. In DNA form, the CDR3 reads TGCAGTGCTAGTGCAGGGGCAGGTCAAGAGACCCAGTACTTC.

The V and J genes are TRBV4-3 and TRBJ2-3; perhaps TRBD1 as D (6 bases). V lost 6 bases, J lost 3 bases, and 19 bases lay in between. The CDR3 is made up of 16 amino acids. Germline assignment: CDR1 LGHNA and CDR2 YSLEER. CDR3 sequence: CASSSRGIGSTDTQYF. CDR3 coding DNA: TGCGCCAGCAGTTCCAGGGGAATTGGATCAACAGATACGCAGTATTTT.

This chain links TRBV10-3 with TRBJ1-1; D not certain. V lost 4 bases to trimming and J lost 3 bases, with 6 bases between them. Germline-derived CDR1 and CDR2 are ENHRY and SYGVKD. The CDR3 totals 12 residues. The CDR3 DNA is TGTGCCATCAGTGGATGGGACACTGAAGCTTTCTTT. Encoded protein: CAISGWDTEAFF.

This clonotype was observed a handful of times. This chain connects TRBV15 to TRBJ2-7; D may be TRBD1 or TRBD2 (5 bases each). Germline loops: CDR1 LNHNV, CDR2 YYDKDF (reference sequence). The CDR3 covers 12 residues. Trimming left V 5 bases short and J 4 bases short, with 9 bases between. CDR3 nucleotide sequence: TGTGCCACCAGCCCTTGGGGGTACGAGCAGTACTTC. This codes for CATSPWGYEQYF.

This clonotype was counted between two and nine times. This chain joins TRBV20-1 and TRBJ2-7; D is perhaps TRBD1 (6 bases). From germline, CDR1 is DFQATT and CDR2 SNEGSKA (reference sequence). V lost 6 bases to trimming and J lost 2 bases, with 14 bases between them. The CDR3 consists of 13 residues. CDR3 amino acids: CSAPTGPPYEQYF. CDR3 sequence (DNA): TGCAGTGCGCCGACAGGTCCGCCCTACGAGCAGTACTTC.

The chain combines TRBV24-1 with TRBJ2-3; 8 bases align to TRBD1. This CDR3 region has 17 residues. CDR1 is KGHDR, CDR2 SFDVKD, per germline. With 1 base clipped from V and 6 bases from J, the junction kept 11 bases outside the gene matches. CDR3 nucleotide sequence: TGTGCCACCAGTGATTTTAACTATCAGGGGGCGAGGGATACGCAGTATTTT. The encoded protein is CATSDFNYQGARDTQYF.

The rearrangement uses TRBV7-2 and TRBJ1-4, with D possibly matching TRBD1 (6 bases). V lost 5 bases and J 7 bases, leaving 11 bases between the germline ends. The CDR3 consists of 13 residues. Germline loops: CDR1 SGHTA, CDR2 FQGNSA. CDR3 DNA: TGTGCCAGCAGCGCACAGGGACGTGAAAAACTGTTTTTT. It specifies CASSAQGREKLFF. The whole variable domain, filled in from reference TRBV7-2 and TRBJ1-4, reads GAGVSQSPSNKVTEKGKDVELRCDPISGHTALYWYRQSLGQGLEFLIYFQGNSAPDKSGLPSDRFSAERTGGSVSTLTIQRTQQEDSAVYLCASSAQGREKLFFGSGTQLSVL.

In its sample, this clonotype was seen many times. J is TRBJ2-3 and V is TRBV12-3 or TRBV12-4, with D unresolved. CDR3 length equals 12 residues. V lost 6 bases and J 1 base, leaving 5 bases between the germline ends. CDR3 in amino acids: CASSLRTDTQYF. CDR3 DNA: TGTGCCAGCAGCTTACGCACAGATACGCAGTATTTT.

The chain is built from TRBV5-5 and TRBJ2-3, with 8 bases that match TRBD2. The CDR3 runs to 16 residues. The V segment lost 4 bases and the J segment 5 bases; nucleotides outside the gene matches: 12. Per the germline V gene, CDR1 is SGHKS and CDR2 is YYEKEE (reference sequence). In DNA, the CDR3 is TGTGCCAGCAGCAGAGTCGGAGCGGGAGCGGGAGATACGCAGTATTTT. Protein: CASSRVGAGAGDTQYF. Variable domain in full (rest from reference TRBV5-5 and TRBJ2-3): DAGVTQSPTHLIKTRGQQVTLRCSPISGHKSVSWYQQVLGQGPQFIFQYYEKEERGRGNFPDRFSARQFPNYSSELNVNALLLGDSALYLCASSRVGAGAGDTQYFGPGTRLTVL.

This clonotype was observed at least ten times. This chain connects TRBV12-3 or TRBV12-4 to TRBJ2-3; a weak D match, TRBD1 (6 bases). The CDR3 is made up of 14 amino acids. Trimming removed 8 bases at V and 5 bases at J, with 17 bases between. The chain's CDR3 is CASGHRAVVDTQYF. Here the CDR3 DNA reads TGTGCCAGCGGACACAGGGCTGTGGTAGATACGCAGTATTTT.

The genes are TRBV20-1 and TRBJ2-7, with D possibly being TRBD2 (5 bases). Per germline, CDR1 DFQATT and CDR2 SNEGSKA (reference sequence). Trimming took 3 bases from V and 4 from J, leaving 13 bases between them. The CDR3 spans 13 residues. In DNA, the CDR3 is TGCAGTGCTAGTCGTCTAGCAGCTTACGAGCAGTACTTC. Encoded protein: CSASRLAAYEQYF.

This clonotype was counted many times. This chain uses TRBV6-5 with TRBJ2-7; D may be TRBD2 (6 bases). Trimming stripped 2 bases from V and 1 base from J, with 9 bases between. The CDR3 is 14 amino acids. Germline V gene data show CDR1 as MNHEY and CDR2 as SVGAGI. The CDR3 nucleotides read TGTGCCAGCAGTTACAGGGGAGGTTCCTACGAGCAGTACTTC. Its protein product is CASSYRGGSYEQYF.

This clonotype was detected only a few times. CDR3 sequence reads: CASSVRTGHAFF. The CDR3 nucleotides are TGCGCCAGCAGCGTTCGGACAGGGCATGCTTTCTTT. V and J are TRBV5-1 and TRBJ1-1; 8 bases are shared with TRBD1. V was pared by 4 bases and J by 11 bases, with 7 bases of the junction left unmatched. CDR1 and CDR2 from the germline V gene are SGHRS and YFSETQ. The CDR3 is 12 residues long. Variable domain in full (rest from reference TRBV5-1 and TRBJ1-1): KAGVTQTPRYLIKTRGQQVTLSCSPISGHRSVSWYQQTPGQGLQFLFEYFSETQRNKGNFPGRFSGRQFSNSRSEMNVSTLELGDSALYLCASSVRTGHAFFGQGTRLTVV.

This clonotype appeared a few times. V gene TRBV5-1 combines with J gene TRBJ2-1; D not resolved. The CDR3 runs to 14 residues. Trimming took off 6 bases at V and 5 bases at J, with 15 bases between the two ends. Germline V lookup: CDR1 SGHRS, CDR2 YFSETQ. CDR3 DNA: TGCGCCAGCACGTTTAGCAATAGTAACAATGAGCAGTTCTTC. This translates into CASTFSNSNNEQFF.

This clonotype came up a few times. The chain couples TRBV6-1 to TRBJ2-2; 7 bases are a match to TRBD1. The V gene's germline CDR1 is MNHNS and CDR2 SASEGT. The junction had 9 bases not matched to a gene; V was cut back by 6 bases and J by 5 bases. The CDR3 covers 15 residues. The CDR3 sequence is CASSVQGSSTGELFF. The CDR3 nucleotides read TGTGCCAGCAGCGTACAGGGGTCAAGTACCGGGGAGCTGTTTTTT.

Only a few counts were recorded for this clonotype. The rearrangement joins TRBV5-1 to TRBJ2-7; tentative D call: TRBD1 (6 bases). CDR1 SGHRS and CDR2 YFSETQ come from the germline V gene. V was trimmed by 4 bases and J by 4 bases, leaving 27 bases between them. This CDR3 spans 18 amino acids. CDR3 coding DNA: TGCGCCAGCAGCCCTGGCCCCCATAGGACGGGACATACTTACGAGCAGTACTTC. Protein sequence: CASSPGPHRTGHTYEQYF. Full variable domain (missing parts from reference TRBV5-1 and TRBJ2-7): KAGVTQTPRYLIKTRGQQVTLSCSPISGHRSVSWYQQTPGQGLQFLFEYFSETQRNKGNFPGRFSGRQFSNSRSEMNVSTLELGDSALYLCASSPGPHRTGHTYEQYFGPGTRLTVT.

This clonotype was observed a few times. The chain links TRBV5-1 to TRBJ2-1; D is uncertain. CDR1 and CDR2 (germline): SGHRS, YFSETQ. V was shortened by 0 bases and J by 4 bases, with 8 bases between the two germline ends. The CDR3 consists of 14 residues. The CDR3 DNA reads TGCGCCAGCAGCTTGGAGAGGAATTACAATGAGCAGTTCTTC. Its protein is CASSLERNYNEQFF.

The sample holds a few counts of this clonotype. The chain employs TRBV28 and TRBJ1-5; the match to TRBD1 covers 7 bases. CDR1 and CDR2 (germline): MDHEN, SYDVKM. The CDR3 is 14 amino acids. V shed 2 bases, J shed 3 bases, and the junction held 1 base outside the gene matches. The CDR3 spells CASSLRGPNQPQHF. CDR3 DNA: TGTGCCAGCAGTTTAAGGGGGCCCAATCAGCCCCAGCATTTT.

This clonotype has a handful of counts. V and J are TRBV18 and TRBJ2-5; D possibly matches TRBD1 or TRBD2 (6 bases each). Trimming took 1 base from V and 4 from J, leaving 13 bases between them. The CDR3 length is 15 residues. In germline, CDR1 is KGHSH, CDR2 LQKENI. In nucleotides, the CDR3 is TGTGCCAGCTCACCACTTTCGGGGGCTGGAGAGACCCAGTACTTC. Protein: CASSPLSGAGETQYF.

In this sample, this clonotype turned up a few times. The chain is built from TRBV20-1 and TRBJ2-3; 8 positions match TRBD2. Germline V gene sequence: CDR1 DFQATT, CDR2 SNEGSKA (reference sequence). The CDR3 covers 18 residues. Trimming took 1 base from V and 0 from J; bases not matched to a gene: 12. The CDR3: CSARATLAEPPSTDTQYF. The CDR3 bases are TGCAGTGCTAGAGCGACACTAGCGGAGCCTCCTAGCACAGATACGCAGTATTTT.

This clonotype has a handful of counts. The V gene is TRBV5-1, the J gene TRBJ1-1, with a tentative D call TRBD1 (6 bases). The CDR3 loop spans 15 amino acids. Looked up from germline, CDR1 is SGHRS and CDR2 is YFSETQ. V lost 3 bases, J lost 1 base, and 13 bases lay in between. For the CDR3, the DNA is TGCGCCAGCAGCTACCCGGGACACAAGAACACTGAAGCTTTCTTT. Its translation: CASSYPGHKNTEAFF.

This clonotype was seen a handful of times. The J gene is TRBJ1-1, the V gene TRBV11-2; D unresolved. Trimming took 6 bases from V and 1 from J, leaving 9 bases between them. The CDR3 covers 13 residues. The germline gives CDR1 SGHAT, CDR2 FQNNGV. The CDR3 loop reads CASRRVGNTEAFF. The CDR3 region has the DNA TGTGCCAGCAGACGGGTGGGGAACACTGAAGCTTTCTTT.

This clonotype was counted only a few times. V usage is TRBV5-1 and J usage is TRBJ2-1; D is perhaps TRBD2 (6 bases). Per germline, CDR1 SGHRS and CDR2 YFSETQ. V lost 0 bases, J lost 0 bases, and 13 bases lay in between. The CDR3 extends over 17 amino acids. CDR3 sequence (DNA): TGCGCCAGCAGCTTGGTCGGTTCCGGGAGCTCCTACAATGAGCAGTTCTTC. This translates into CASSLVGSGSSYNEQFF.

The chain uses TRBV7-9 and TRBJ2-7; D perhaps matches TRBD2 (5 bases). CDR1 is SEHNR, CDR2 FQNEAQ, per germline (reference sequence). The V end lost 1 base, the J end lost 7 bases, and 14 bases lay between the germline ends. The CDR3 is 14 residues long. The CDR3, as DNA: TGTGCCAGCAGCTTAGGTATGGACTCGGGTGAGCAGTACTTC. This translates into CASSLGMDSGEQYF.

This clonotype appeared a few times. The CDR3 DNA follows: TGCGCCAGCAGCCATCAGGACAGGGGACCCTACGAGCAGTACTTC. Residues: CASSHQDRGPYEQYF. The chain uses TRBV4-1 and TRBJ2-7, with 9 bases that match TRBD1. The CDR3 runs to 15 residues. Germline CDR1 MGHRA, CDR2 YSYEKL. V lost 3 bases, J lost 2 bases, and 5 bases stayed unmatched.

A few counts support this clonotype. The V gene is TRBV12-3 or TRBV12-4, the J gene TRBJ2-1, with TRBD2 matching 7 bases. The ends lost 0 bases at V and 9 bases at J; junction bases unmatched: 8. The CDR3 has 15 residues. The CDR3 nucleotides read TGTGCCAGCAGTTTAGCGGGAGGGCCTACAGGTGAGCAGTTCTTC. This codes for CASSLAGGPTGEQFF.

The CDR3 bases are TGCAGCGTGTTTACAGGGGAAACTGAAGCTTTCTTT. It codes for CSVFTGETEAFF. The chain links TRBV29-1 to TRBJ1-1; the match to TRBD1 covers 7 bases. The ends lost 6 bases at V and 5 bases at J; junction bases unmatched: 6. The CDR3 totals 12 residues. CDR1 and CDR2 (germline): SQVTM, ANQGSEA.

The V gene is TRBV7-2, the J gene TRBJ2-5, with 9 bases matching TRBD2. CDR3 size: 15 residues. Germline lookup yields CDR1 SGHTA and CDR2 FQGNSA. V lost 0 bases and J lost 5; bases outside the gene matches: 4. CDR3 in DNA: TGTGCCAGCAGCTTAGCAGTGGGACTAGCCGAGACCCAGTACTTC. It specifies CASSLAVGLAETQYF.

The chain is built from TRBV7-6 and TRBJ2-7; 12 nucleotides agree with TRBD1. The V gene end was trimmed by 8 bases and the J gene end by 4 bases; junction bases not matched to a gene: 15. The CDR3 contains 17 residues. CDR1 is SGHVS and CDR2 is FNYEAQ in the germline V gene. DNA for the CDR3: TGTGCCAGCGGGGGCGGCATACCGGGACAGGGGGCTTACGAGCAGTACTTC. Amino acids: CASGGGIPGQGAYEQYF.

The chain has TRBV18 and TRBJ2-1; TRBD2 matches at 10 bases. J lost 6 bases, V lost 0 bases, and 5 bases had no gene match. The CDR3 extends over 16 amino acids. From germline, CDR1 is KGHSH and CDR2 LQKENI. The CDR3 loop reads CASSPPRASGSNEQFF. The CDR3 nucleotides read TGTGCCAGCTCACCACCGAGGGCTAGCGGGAGCAATGAGCAGTTCTTC. Full variable domain (remainder filled in from reference TRBV18 and TRBJ2-1): NAGVMQNPRHLVRRRGQEARLRCSPMKGHSHVYWYRQLPEEGLKFMVYLQKENIIDESGMPKERFSAEFPKEGPSILRIQQVVRGDSAAYFCASSPPRASGSNEQFFGPGTRLTVL.